This T cell receptor (beta chain) originates from a study of T cells in Graves' hyperthyroidism and ophthalmopathy. TCR beta CDR3 regions were amplified from RNA transcripts. An initial round of RT-PCR targeting the TCR CDR3 relied on the HTBI primer set. TCRdb independently ran MiXCR on the multiplex PCR reads; one entry per CDR3 protein. Of under 800,000 distinct CDR3 sequences listed, 12% to 15% are singletons. The TCR sequence derives from a woman between 18 and 30 years old with Graves' hyperthyroidism. The sample comprised blood.

CDR3 sequence (DNA): TGTGCCAGCAGCCAAGACCTACTTTGGGCGGGGTTTTACAATGAGCAGTTCTTC. Its translation: CASSQDLLWAGFYNEQFF. The chain has TRBV14 and TRBJ2-1; D is perhaps TRBD2 (6 bases). This CDR3 has 18 residues. V shed 0 bases and J shed 4 bases, with 19 bases lying between them. Germline CDR1 SGHDN, CDR2 FVKESK.